Following are 20 T cell receptor beta chains from one sample sequenced in a study of blood T cell repertoires in COVID-19. TCRdb's table, derived via immunoSEQ multiplex PCR, lists solely in-frame clones and lacks some. The sample includes a few hundred thousand clones, 85% to 90% of them seen just once. Sequencing used PBMCs or T cells enriched from blood (not recorded which). These receptors were collected from a man in his forties who had recovered from COVID-19.

The chain has TRBV5-6 and TRBJ1-1, with a possible D match to TRBD1 (6 bases). The V gene's germline CDR1 is SGHDT and CDR2 YYEEEE. V was clipped by 4 bases and J by 0 bases, with 7 bases between them. There are 13 residues in the CDR3. The CDR3 region has the DNA TGTGCCAGCAGCCGGACAGTGAACACTGAAGCTTTCTTT. Protein sequence: CASSRTVNTEAFF.

The CDR3 DNA reads as TGTGCCGGTACAGGGAGGGCCCTACACTACGAGCAGTACTTC. This sequence encodes CAGTGRALHYEQYF. V and J are TRBV30 and TRBJ2-7, with D maybe TRBD2 (7 bases). Germline V lookup: CDR1 GTSNPN, CDR2 SVGIG (reference sequence). The CDR3 covers 14 residues. Trimming pared 8 bases from V and 3 bases from J, leaving 20 bases between. Variable domain in full (rest from reference TRBV30 and TRBJ2-7): SQTIHQWPATLVQPVGSPLSLECTVEGTSNPNLYWYRQAAGRGLQLLFYSVGIGQISSEVPQNLSASRPQDRQFILSSKKLLLSDSGFYLCAGTGRALHYEQYFGPGTRLTVT.

The rearrangement uses TRBV7-8 and TRBJ2-2, with 11 bases lining up with TRBD1. The CDR3 loop spans 15 amino acids. Germline V gene lookup returns CDR1 SGHVS and CDR2 FQNEAQ. V lost 6 bases to trimming and J lost 4 bases; unmatched junction nucleotides: 4. CDR3 protein: CASSWDRGGTGELFF. The CDR3 DNA reads as TGTGCCAGCAGTTGGGACAGGGGGGGCACCGGGGAGCTGTTTTTT. The complete variable domain, with remaining parts taken from reference TRBV7-8 and TRBJ2-2, reads GAGVSQSPRYKVAKRGQDVALRCDPISGHVSLFWYQQALGQGPEFLTYFQNEAQLDKSGLPSDRFFAERPEGSVSTLKIQRTQQEDSAVYLCASSWDRGGTGELFFGEGSRLTVL.

With respect to this clone: At the DNA level, this CDR3 is encoded by other sequences in the same sample as well. J is TRBJ1-2 and V is TRBV6-5; D not certain. CDR1 MNHEY and CDR2 SVGAGI come from the germline V gene. The V end was cut by 0 bases, the J end by 3 bases, with 5 bases between. This CDR3 contains 13 residues. The CDR3 DNA reads as TGTGCCAGCAGTTACTCGCCAGACTATGGCTACACCTTC. It encodes CASSYSPDYGYTF.

The CDR3 sequence is CASSEGPEINQPQHF. Here the CDR3 DNA reads TGTGCCAGCAGTGAAGGACCGGAGATCAATCAGCCCCAGCATTTT. The rearrangement uses TRBV6-1 and TRBJ1-5; D gene uncertain. CDR1 is MNHNS, CDR2 SASEGT, per germline. This CDR3 has 15 residues. Between the trimmed V and J ends, which lost 1 base and 3 bases, there was a span of 10 bases.

CDR3 DNA sequence: TGTGCCAGCAGCCCTCCCCGGACAGGGTTTGCCAAAAACATTCAGTACTTC. It yields the protein CASSPPRTGFAKNIQYF. The chain joins TRBV28 to TRBJ2-4, with 8 bases that match TRBD1. CDR1 and CDR2 (germline): MDHEN, SYDVKM. Trimming removed 6 bases from V and 1 base from J; junction bases left unmatched: 11. The CDR3 consists of 17 residues.

The gene calls are TRBV4-3 and TRBJ1-6, with a possible D match to TRBD1 (5 bases). V lost 4 bases to trimming and J lost 9 bases, with 10 bases between them. CDR1 is LGHNA and CDR2 is YSLEER in the germline V gene. This CDR3 spans 13 amino acids. CDR3 in amino acids: CASSPGGASPLHF. CDR3 coding DNA: TGCGCCAGCAGCCCCGGTGGGGCTTCACCCCTCCACTTT.

This rearrangement joins TRBV27 to TRBJ2-1; 8 bases fit TRBD1. The CDR3 runs to 15 residues. J gave up 5 bases and V 6 bases, and 9 bases lay outside the gene matches. CDR1 MNHEY and CDR2 SMNVEV come from the germline V gene (reference sequence). This chain's CDR3 is CASRFNRGYDNEQFF. CDR3 bases: TGTGCCAGCAGGTTCAACAGGGGGTACGACAATGAGCAGTTCTTC.

The chain has TRBV12-3 or TRBV12-4 and TRBJ1-4, with D maybe TRBD1 (5 bases). The length of the CDR3 is 12 residues. V was trimmed by 6 bases and J by 12 bases, leaving 14 bases between them. CDR3 loop: CASSQGRGELFF. CDR3 sequence (DNA): TGTGCCAGCAGCCAAGGACGGGGGGAACTGTTTTTT.

This chain uses TRBV9 with TRBJ1-2; 7 nucleotides line up with TRBD1. With V trimmed by 4 bases and J by 5 bases, 11 bases remained unmatched. CDR1 is SGDLS, CDR2 YYNGEE, per germline. This CDR3 has 15 amino acids. As DNA, the CDR3 is TGTGCCAGCAGCAGACGGGACAGCCTTTCATATGGCTACACCTTC. Residues: CASSRRDSLSYGYTF.

The sample holds one count of this clone. The chain is built from TRBV7-8 and TRBJ2-7, with 7 bases identical to TRBD2. Germline V lookup: CDR1 SGHVS, CDR2 FQNEAQ. The CDR3 runs to 16 residues. The V and J ends lost 7 bases and 3 bases, in that order; junction bases with no gene match: 15. CDR3 protein: CASNNKRLAGLYEQYF. The DNA for the CDR3 is TGTGCCAGCAACAACAAACGACTAGCTGGGCTCTACGAGCAGTACTTC.

This clone occurred once. The chain combines TRBV7-9 with TRBJ2-7, with 7 bases lining up with TRBD1. Germline assignment: CDR1 SEHNR and CDR2 FQNEAQ (reference sequence). Unmatched junction bases numbered 12, after V lost 5 bases and J lost 2 bases. The CDR3 contains 16 residues. CDR3 nucleotide sequence: TGTGCCAGCAGCACTCATAGGACAGGACCTACCTACGAGCAGTACTTC. Protein product: CASSTHRTGPTYEQYF.

The chain uses TRBV29-1 and TRBJ1-1; D may be TRBD1 (5 bases). V lost 4 bases and J 3 bases, leaving 15 bases between the germline ends. The CDR3 is 14 residues long. Germline V CDR1 and CDR2: SQVTM, ANQGSEA. For the CDR3, the DNA is TGCAGCGTTGGGATCGGGGGAAGGGACACTGAAGCTTTCTTT. Encoded protein: CSVGIGGRDTEAFF. Drawing the rest from reference TRBV29-1 and TRBJ1-1, the complete variable domain is SAVISQKPSRDICQRGTSLTIQCQVDSQVTMMFWYRQQPGQSLTLIATANQGSEATYESGFVIDKFPISRPNLTFSTLTVSNMSPEDSSIYLCSVGIGGRDTEAFFGQGTRLTVV.

V gene TRBV6-2 or TRBV6-3 combines with J gene TRBJ2-2; maybe TRBD2 (7 bases). The V and J ends lost 6 bases and 6 bases respectively, with 20 bases between them. Germline loops: CDR1 MNHEY, CDR2 SVGEGT. CDR3 length: 16 residues. CDR3 sequence: CASSYIGGASSGELFF. The CDR3 nucleotides are TGTGCCAGCAGCTATATTGGGGGGGCCTCGTCCGGGGAGCTGTTTTTT.

This chain links TRBV12-2 with TRBJ2-7; the D call TRBD1 from the table was never checked on the DNA. TRBV12-2 is a documented pseudogene. This CDR3 contains 15 residues. The CDR3 protein is CASLDPGQGRNEQYF. In DNA, the CDR3 is TGTGCAAGTCTCGATCCGGGACAGGGCCGGAACGAGCAGTACTTC.

This clone has only a few counts. This chain joins TRBV3-1 (or the pseudogene TRBV3-2) and TRBJ2-7; D is unresolved. The V end lost 2 bases, the J end lost 0 bases, and 14 bases lay between the germline ends. This CDR3 is built from 16 residues. CDR1 is LGHDT, CDR2 YNNKEL, per germline (reference sequence). The CDR3 nucleotides read TGTGCCAGCAGCCAATCGGGTGGTCCGAGCTCCTACGAGCAGTACTTC. Protein product: CASSQSGGPSSYEQYF.

The chain uses TRBV29-1 and TRBJ2-7, with 8 bases that match TRBD1. Losses at the gene ends were 6 bases for V and 3 bases for J; bases not matched to a gene: 7. The germline V gene has CDR1 SQVTM and CDR2 ANQGSEA. The CDR3 is 13 residues long. The CDR3 loop reads CSVIDRGGYEQYF. In DNA, the CDR3 is TGCAGCGTGATAGACAGGGGAGGCTACGAGCAGTACTTC.

The chain combines TRBV29-1 with TRBJ2-1; tentatively, D is TRBD2 (6 bases). The CDR3 loop spans 12 amino acids. Germline V lookup: CDR1 SQVTM, CDR2 ANQGSEA. Trimming took off 6 bases at V and 9 bases at J, with 15 bases between the two ends. Written as DNA, the CDR3 is TGCAGCGTCCTTGGCGCGCGGGGTGAGCAGTTCTTC. Translating it yields CSVLGARGEQFF.

The chain recombines TRBV2 with TRBJ1-5, with 9 bases fitting TRBD1. The germline V gene encodes CDR1 SNHLY and CDR2 FYNNEI. The V segment lost 5 bases and the J segment 7 bases; nucleotides outside the gene matches: 3. CDR3 length equals 13 residues. DNA for the CDR3: TGTGCCAGCAGTCGGGACAGGGAGCAGCCCCAGCATTTT. It encodes CASSRDREQPQHF.

CDR3 nucleotides: TGTGCCAGCTGCGTGAGCGGAGGAAGAAAACTGTTTTTT. Residues: CASCVSGGRKLFF. The V gene is TRBV5-6, the J gene TRBJ1-4; unclear D gene. The germline gives CDR1 SGHDT, CDR2 YYEEEE. V lost 7 bases to trimming and J lost 10 bases, with 17 bases between them. This CDR3 has 13 amino acids. The entire variable domain, with the rest obtained from reference TRBV5-6 and TRBJ1-4, is as follows: DAGVTQSPTHLIKTRGQQVTLRCSPKSGHDTVSWYQQALGQGPQFIFQYYEEEERQRGNFPDRFSGHQFPNYSSELNVNALLLGDSALYLCASCVSGGRKLFFGSGTQLSVL.